This is a list of T cell receptor beta chains from one sample in a study of monozygotic twins with inflammatory bowel disease. TCRdb reprocessed the 5' RACE reads and stores each CDR3 protein as one record, lacking DNA. The sample holds around 370,000 distinct CDR3 sequences. Material: blood. The receptor source for this set is a human donor with ulcerative colitis or Crohn's disease, or a healthy co-twin of an affected twin (not recorded which). The CDR3 runs from the conserved cysteine through the conserved F or W.

j_call v_call cdr3_aa
TRBJ2-3 TRBV4-2 CASSQDRGAGGRPDTQYF
TRBJ2-7 TRBV9 CASSVGQTKSYEQYF
TRBJ2-5 TRBV9 CASSVSKLGLAEETQYF
TRBJ2-1 TRBV20-1 CSAWGKRGDEQFF
TRBJ1-5 TRBV9 CASSVEKFHRCGQPQHF
TRBJ1-1 TRBV5-5 CASSPGSVGDTEAFF
TRBJ2-7 TRBV5-6 CASSTAISGGTYEQYF
TRBJ2-1 TRBV2 CASRPPRYFSYNEQFF
TRBJ2-7 TRBV7-2 CASSSPGLPYRF
TRBJ1-4 TRBV11-2 CASSPPTATNEKLFF
TRBJ2-6 TRBV5-1 CASTRVWEPNVLTF
TRBJ1-2 TRBV12-3/TRBV12-4 CASSRQTVLGGGYTF
TRBJ2-7 TRBV29-1 CSVPGGGLYEQHF
TRBJ2-7 TRBV5-1 CASSLGTGREQYF
TRBJ2-3 TRBV29-1 CSACRTSGLSTDTQYF
TRBJ2-3 TRBV2 CASRKMASGSDTQYF
TRBJ1-2 TRBV4-2 CASSQDAGTNYGYTF
TRBJ1-1 TRBV15 CATSRPLGQDNTEAFF
TRBJ1-2 TRBV9 CASSVSRGLDGYTF
TRBJ2-2 TRBV9 CASSFRAGGSNTGELFF
TRBJ2-4 TRBV15 CATSRDTGGVGAKNIQYF
TRBJ2-1 TRBV6-5 CASSFGLAGINEQFF
TRBJ2-2 TRBV5-1 CASSHDRGLNTGELFF
TRBJ2-3 TRBV12-3/TRBV12-4 CASSSRGTDTQYF
TRBJ1-2 TRBV6-6 CASSYGTSYGYTF
TRBJ2-5 TRBV5-1 CASSLVARETQYF
TRBJ1-1 TRBV5-1 CASSQSRQGEKAFF
TRBJ2-1 TRBV29-1 CSPQTGTGNEQFF
TRBJ2-6 TRBV11-2 CASSLEGPGGKSGANVLTF
TRBJ2-7 TRBV29-1 CSVVNEGAYEQYF
TRBJ2-7 TRBV14 CASSQDRRGPGYSYEQYF
TRBJ1-2 TRBV12-3/TRBV12-4 CASSFRDSNYGYTF
TRBJ2-5 TRBV7-2 CASSPNREETQYF
TRBJ2-1 TRBV7-2 CASSDRQGQGNEQFF
TRBJ1-4 TRBV27 CASSPDRGHHEKLFF
TRBJ1-4 TRBV12-3/TRBV12-4 CASSWGTKEKLFF
TRBJ1-5 TRBV19 CASSSWSGAQHF
TRBJ1-6 TRBV5-1 CASTLSQPNSPLHF
TRBJ1-4 TRBV7-2 CASSLPGQLNEKLFF
TRBJ1-5 TRBV28 CASSLRPHSNQPQHF
TRBJ2-3 TRBV5-8 CASRTLAGGSAQYF
TRBJ1-4 TRBV19 CASSIRDTDEKLFF
TRBJ2-5 TRBV7-2 CASSQSGLLETQYF
TRBJ2-2 TRBV18 CASSPEAMNTGELFF
TRBJ2-7 TRBV11-2 CASSPRDRVSNEQYF
TRBJ2-6 TRBV20-1 CSAQSGTEPGANVLTF
TRBJ2-5 TRBV24-1 CATNQGVMEETQYF
TRBJ1-3 TRBV6-2/TRBV6-3 CASSYPGGGFYPYSGNTIYF
TRBJ1-4 TRBV10-3 CAISESVEKLFF
TRBJ2-3 TRBV6-6 CASSPPREYGQYF
TRBJ1-6 TRBV12-3/TRBV12-4 CAIQEGSSYNSPLHF
TRBJ2-5 TRBV18 CASSRSETLQETQYF
TRBJ1-3 TRBV19 CASSRDSLANTIYF
TRBJ1-1 TRBV18 CASSPLTGSAGGTEAFF
TRBJ2-7 TRBV4-1 CASSHNSPPYEQYF
TRBJ1-2 TRBV20-1 CSAGTTGRSGYTF
TRBJ2-7 TRBV18 CASSPLPQGGHEQYF
TRBJ2-3 TRBV3-1 CASSPLSGPTTDTQYF
TRBJ2-7 TRBV5-1 CASITGTDPFEQYF